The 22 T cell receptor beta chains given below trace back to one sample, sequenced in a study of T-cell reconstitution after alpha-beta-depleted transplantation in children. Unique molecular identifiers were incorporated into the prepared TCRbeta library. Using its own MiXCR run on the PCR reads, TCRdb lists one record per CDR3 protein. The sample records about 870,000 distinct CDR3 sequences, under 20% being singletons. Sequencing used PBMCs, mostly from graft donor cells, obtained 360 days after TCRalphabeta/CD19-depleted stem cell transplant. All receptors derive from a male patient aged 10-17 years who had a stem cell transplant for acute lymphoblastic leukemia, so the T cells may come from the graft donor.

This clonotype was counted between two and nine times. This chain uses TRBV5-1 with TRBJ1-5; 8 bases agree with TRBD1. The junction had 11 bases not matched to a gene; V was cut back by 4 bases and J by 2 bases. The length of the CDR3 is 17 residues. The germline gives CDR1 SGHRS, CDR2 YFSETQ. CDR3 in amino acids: CASSPFPDRARNQPQHF. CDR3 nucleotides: TGCGCCAGCAGCCCTTTCCCGGACAGGGCCCGCAATCAGCCCCAGCATTTT. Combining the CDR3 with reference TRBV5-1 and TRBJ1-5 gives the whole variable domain KAGVTQTPRYLIKTRGQQVTLSCSPISGHRSVSWYQQTPGQGLQFLFEYFSETQRNKGNFPGRFSGRQFSNSRSEMNVSTLELGDSALYLCASSPFPDRARNQPQHFGDGTRLSIL.

The CDR3 loop reads CASSQGPSGLHNEQFF. CDR3 in DNA: TGCGCCAGCAGCCAAGGTCCGTCGGGACTACACAATGAGCAGTTCTTC. This chain links TRBV4-1 with TRBJ2-1; TRBD2 aligns across 7 bases. J lost 5 bases, V lost 1 base, and 8 bases had no gene match. The CDR3 has 16 residues. Germline V gene lookup returns CDR1 MGHRA and CDR2 YSYEKL.

DNA of the CDR3: TGTGCCAGCGGAAGCTTAACGGGGTCCACGGATACGCAGTATTTT. Its protein product is CASGSLTGSTDTQYF. The gene calls are TRBV7-9 and TRBJ2-3; weak D call: TRBD2 (5 bases). Germline loops: CDR1 SEHNR, CDR2 FQNEAQ (reference sequence). CDR3 length equals 15 residues. The V end was cut by 8 bases, the J end by 6 bases, with 21 bases between.

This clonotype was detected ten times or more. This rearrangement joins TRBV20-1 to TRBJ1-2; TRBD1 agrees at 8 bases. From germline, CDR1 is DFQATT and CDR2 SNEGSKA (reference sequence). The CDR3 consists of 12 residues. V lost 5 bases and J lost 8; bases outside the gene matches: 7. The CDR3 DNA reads TGCAGTGCTCTTGGACAGGGCAGAGGCTACACCTTC. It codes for CSALGQGRGYTF.

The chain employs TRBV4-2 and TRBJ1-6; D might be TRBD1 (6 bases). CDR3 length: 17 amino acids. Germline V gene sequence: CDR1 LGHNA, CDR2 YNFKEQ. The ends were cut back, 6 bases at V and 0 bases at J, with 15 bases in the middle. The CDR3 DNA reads TGTGCCAGCAGATCTCGGGACACCAGCTCCTATAATTCACCCCTCCACTTT. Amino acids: CASRSRDTSSYNSPLHF.

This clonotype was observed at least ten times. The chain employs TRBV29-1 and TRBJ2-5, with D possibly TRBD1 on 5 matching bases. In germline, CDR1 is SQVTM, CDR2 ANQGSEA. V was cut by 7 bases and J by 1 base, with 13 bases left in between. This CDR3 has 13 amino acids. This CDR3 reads CSAGHATQETQYF. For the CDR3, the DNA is TGCAGCGCTGGACACGCCACCCAAGAGACCCAGTACTTC. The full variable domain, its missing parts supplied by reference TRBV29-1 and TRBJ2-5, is SAVISQKPSRDICQRGTSLTIQCQVDSQVTMMFWYRQQPGQSLTLIATANQGSEATYESGFVIDKFPISRPNLTFSTLTVSNMSPEDSSIYLCSAGHATQETQYFGPGTRLLVL.

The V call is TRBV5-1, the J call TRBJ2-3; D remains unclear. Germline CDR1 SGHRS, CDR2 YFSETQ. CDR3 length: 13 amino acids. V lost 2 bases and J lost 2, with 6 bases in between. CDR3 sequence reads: CASSLKNTDTQYF. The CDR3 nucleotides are TGCGCCAGCAGCTTAAAGAACACAGATACGCAGTATTTT. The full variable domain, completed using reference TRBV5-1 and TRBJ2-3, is KAGVTQTPRYLIKTRGQQVTLSCSPISGHRSVSWYQQTPGQGLQFLFEYFSETQRNKGNFPGRFSGRQFSNSRSEMNVSTLELGDSALYLCASSLKNTDTQYFGPGTRLTVL.

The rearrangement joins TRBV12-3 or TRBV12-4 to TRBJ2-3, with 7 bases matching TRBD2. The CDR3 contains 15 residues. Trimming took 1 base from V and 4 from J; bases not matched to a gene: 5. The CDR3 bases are TGTGCCAGCAGTTTAGAGGTGACTAGCCCAGATACGCAGTATTTT. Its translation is CASSLEVTSPDTQYF.

The CDR3 coding sequence is TGTGCCAGCAGCTTAGGGAATCGACAGTTTGAAGCTTTCTTT. Translating gives CASSLGNRQFEAFF. The chain joins TRBV11-2 to TRBJ1-1, with D possibly TRBD1 on 5 matching bases. The CDR3 is 14 residues long. V gave up 1 base and J gave up 7 bases, with 13 bases separating them. The germline CDR1 and CDR2 sequences are SGHAT and FQNNGV.

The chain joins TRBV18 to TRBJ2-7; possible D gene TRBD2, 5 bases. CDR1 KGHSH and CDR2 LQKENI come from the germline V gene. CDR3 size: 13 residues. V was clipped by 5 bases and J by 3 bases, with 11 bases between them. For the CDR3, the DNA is TGTGCCAGCTCAATTGTGGGAGTCTACGAGCAGTACTTC. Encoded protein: CASSIVGVYEQYF.

CDR3 amino acids: CASSLFREKLFF. The CDR3, as DNA: TGTGCCAGCAGCTTATTTCGTGAAAAACTGTTTTTT. The chain combines TRBV7-9 with TRBJ1-4; D gene uncertain. Germline V gene data show CDR1 as SEHNR and CDR2 as FQNEAQ (reference sequence). Deletions cut 2 bases from V and 7 bases from J, with 5 bases between. The CDR3 sequence is 12 residues long.

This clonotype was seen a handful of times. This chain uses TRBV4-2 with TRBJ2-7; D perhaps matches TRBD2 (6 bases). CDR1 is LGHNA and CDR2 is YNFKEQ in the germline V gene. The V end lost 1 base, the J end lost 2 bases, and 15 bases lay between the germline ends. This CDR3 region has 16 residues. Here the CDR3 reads CASSQVSRWGAYEQYF. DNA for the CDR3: TGTGCCAGCAGCCAAGTTTCTAGGTGGGGGGCCTACGAGCAGTACTTC.

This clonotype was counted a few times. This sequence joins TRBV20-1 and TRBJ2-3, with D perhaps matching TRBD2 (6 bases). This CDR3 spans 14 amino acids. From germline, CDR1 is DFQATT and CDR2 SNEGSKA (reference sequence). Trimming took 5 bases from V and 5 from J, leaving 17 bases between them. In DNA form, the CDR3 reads TGCAGTGCTGCACTAGCAAAAGTGGGAGATACGCAGTATTTT. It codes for CSAALAKVGDTQYF.

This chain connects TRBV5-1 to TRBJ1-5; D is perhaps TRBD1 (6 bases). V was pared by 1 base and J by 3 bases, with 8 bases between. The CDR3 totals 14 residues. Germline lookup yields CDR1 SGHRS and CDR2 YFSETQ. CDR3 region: CASSLNRDNQPQHF. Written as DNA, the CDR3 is TGCGCCAGCAGCTTGAACAGGGACAATCAGCCCCAGCATTTT.

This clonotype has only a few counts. The CDR3 DNA is TGCGCCAGCAGCCAAGTCAATCTGCTCTCCTACAATGAGCAGTTCTTC. Translation: CASSQVNLLSYNEQFF. The chain has TRBV4-1 and TRBJ2-1, with D unclear. The V end was cut by 1 base, the J end by 0 bases, with 10 bases between. CDR3 length: 16 residues. The V gene's germline CDR1 is MGHRA and CDR2 YSYEKL.

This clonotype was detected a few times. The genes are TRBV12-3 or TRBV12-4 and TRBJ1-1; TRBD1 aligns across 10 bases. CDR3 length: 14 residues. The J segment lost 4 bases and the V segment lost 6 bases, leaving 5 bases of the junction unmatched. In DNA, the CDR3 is TGTGCCAGCAGGAAGGGACAGGGGATCACTGAAGCTTTCTTT. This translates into CASRKGQGITEAFF.

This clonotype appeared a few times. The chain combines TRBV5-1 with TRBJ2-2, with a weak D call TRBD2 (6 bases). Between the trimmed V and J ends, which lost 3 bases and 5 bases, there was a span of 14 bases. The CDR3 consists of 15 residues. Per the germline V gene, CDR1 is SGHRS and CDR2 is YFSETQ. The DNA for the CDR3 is TGCGCCAGCAGCTCTAGGACGGGAGCGACCGGGGAGCTGTTTTTT. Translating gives CASSSRTGATGELFF.

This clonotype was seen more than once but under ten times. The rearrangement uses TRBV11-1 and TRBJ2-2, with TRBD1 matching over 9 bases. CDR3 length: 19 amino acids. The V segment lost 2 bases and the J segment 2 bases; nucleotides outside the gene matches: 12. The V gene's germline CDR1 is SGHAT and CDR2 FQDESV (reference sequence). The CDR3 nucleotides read TGTGCCAGCAGCTTAAGGAGGGGCGGGACAGGGTCAAACACCGGGGAGCTGTTTTTT. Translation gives CASSLRRGGTGSNTGELFF.

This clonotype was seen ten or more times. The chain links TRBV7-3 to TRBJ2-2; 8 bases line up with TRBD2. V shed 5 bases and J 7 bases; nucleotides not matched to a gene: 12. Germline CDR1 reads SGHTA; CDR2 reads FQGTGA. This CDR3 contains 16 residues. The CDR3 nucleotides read TGTGCCAGCAGCCCGTTAGCGGGATACGTGAACGGGGAGCTGTTTTTT. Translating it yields CASSPLAGYVNGELFF.

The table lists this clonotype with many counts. The CDR3 bases are TGTGCCAGCAGCCCGGGACAGAATGAAGCTTTCTTT. It translates to CASSPGQNEAFF. J is TRBJ1-1 and V is TRBV5-5; 7 nucleotides match TRBD1. From germline, CDR1 is SGHKS and CDR2 YYEKEE (reference sequence). The CDR3 consists of 12 residues. V shed 4 bases and J 7 bases; nucleotides not matched to a gene: 4.

This chain's CDR3 is CASSPVGTSDNEQFF. DNA of the CDR3: TGTGCCAGCAGCCCAGTCGGGACTAGCGACAATGAGCAGTTCTTC. The genes are TRBV7-9 and TRBJ2-1; 10 nucleotides agree with TRBD2. CDR3 length equals 15 residues. CDR1 and CDR2 from the germline V gene are SEHNR and FQNEAQ (reference sequence). Trimming at V came to 5 bases and at J to 5 bases, leaving 6 bases not matched to a gene.

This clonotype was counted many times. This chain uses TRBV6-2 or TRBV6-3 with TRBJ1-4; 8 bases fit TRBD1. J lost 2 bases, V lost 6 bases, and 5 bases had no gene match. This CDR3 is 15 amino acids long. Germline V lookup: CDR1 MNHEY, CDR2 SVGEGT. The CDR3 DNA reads TGTGCCAGCAGCACCGGACAGGGTACTAATGAAAAACTGTTTTTT. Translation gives CASSTGQGTNEKLFF.